This TCR beta chain is drawn from a study of CD8 T cells in Susac syndrome. At the level of the study: When their blood was taken, the Susac syndrome patients had either not yet had any therapy, were taking corticosteroids, or were taking intravenous immunoglobulin alone.

V lost 3 bases to trimming and J lost 16 bases, with 17 bases between them. From germline, CDR1 is SGDLS and CDR2 YYNGEE. The CDR3 has 13 amino acids. Reverse transcription of 0.5 to 1 ug RNA used random hexamers. With immunoSEQ multiplex PCR, TCR beta CDR3 was amplified across 54 Vbeta and 13 Jbeta. One entry per CDR3 protein results from TCRdb running MiXCR on the immunoSEQ multiplex PCR reads. The sample includes under 200,000 distinct CDR3 sequences, approximately 94% of them seen just once. The receptor was isolated from a human donor with Susac syndrome. The chain joins TRBV9 to TRBJ1-6, with unresolved D. The sample was CD4+ T cells from PBMCs. This CDR3 is CASSAQADSPLHF. For the CDR3, the DNA is TGTGCCAGCAGCGCCCAGGCAGATTCTCCTCTCCACTTT.